The 8 T cell receptor beta chains in this list originate from one sample, sequenced in a study of human T cells and chemical hapten exposure. TCRdb recomputed calls from the RACE reads with MiXCR, one row per CDR3 protein. Of 150,000 to 200,000 distinct CDR3 sequences listed, 13% to 15% are singletons. This sample's time point: patch test 1, 2 weeks after DPC sensitization. Indicated treatment: therapeutic diphenylcyclopropenone sensitization with weekly scalp DPC. The sample was whole blood, taken in connection with sensitization to the hapten diphenylcyclopropenone (DPC). These TCRs come from a woman in her twenties or thirties with alopecia areata. Some clones in this sample may be carry-over from other donors' samples.

To note about this clonotype: At one end the junction does not follow the germline gene, possibly because of a read error. The chain uses TRBV7-9 and TRBJ1-5; no reliable D call. The CDR3 totals 13 residues. Looked up from germline, CDR1 is SEHNR and CDR2 is FQNEAQ (reference sequence). The DNA of the CDR3 is TGTGCCAGCAGCTGGGATAGCAATCAGCGCCAGCATTTT. Protein sequence: CASSWDSNQRQHF. Based on the CDR3 plus reference TRBV7-9 and TRBJ1-5, the full variable domain is DTGVSQNPRHKITKRGQNVTFRCDPISEHNRLYWYRQTLGQGPEFLTYFQNEAQLEKSRLLSDRFSAERPKGSFSTLEIQRTEQGDSAMYLCASSWDSNQRQHFGDGTRLSIL.

As for this clonotype: Possible read error: a much larger clone is one base away. The CDR3: CSAIKGRDNSPLHF. The CDR3 DNA reads TGCAGTGCTATTAAGGGACGGGACAATTCACCCCTCCACTTT. The chain couples TRBV20-1 to TRBJ1-6; D possibly corresponds to TRBD1 (5 bases). Germline V gene sequence: CDR1 DFQATT, CDR2 SNEGSKA (reference sequence). The V and J ends lost 4 bases and 7 bases respectively, with 14 bases between them. This CDR3 region has 14 residues.

The table lists this clonotype with a few counts. The chain links TRBV27 to TRBJ1-4, with D possibly TRBD1 on 5 matching bases. The CDR3 length is 14 residues. CDR1 is MNHEY and CDR2 is SMNVEV in the germline V gene (reference sequence). Trimming took off 5 bases at V and 7 bases at J, with 14 bases between the two ends. This CDR3 is CASSQWGSGEKLFF. CDR3 DNA: TGTGCCAGCAGTCAATGGGGGTCCGGTGAAAAACTGTTTTTT.

This clonotype was picked up a small number of times. V gene TRBV29-1 combines with J gene TRBJ2-2; D is ambiguous. V gave up 7 bases and J gave up 6 bases, with 9 bases separating them. The CDR3 consists of 11 residues. Germline CDR1 SQVTM, CDR2 ANQGSEA. The CDR3 coding sequence is TGCAGCGCTTCTAGGGCCGGGGAGCTGTTTTTT. As protein: CSASRAGELFF.

There are many counts of this clonotype. The chain couples TRBV4-1 to TRBJ1-3; no reliable D call. The CDR3 loop spans 15 amino acids. Trimming removed 0 bases from V and 3 bases from J, with 9 bases in between. CDR1 and CDR2 from the germline V gene are MGHRA and YSYEKL. This CDR3 is CASSQDPGVGNTIYF. The DNA of the CDR3 is TGCGCCAGCAGCCAAGATCCTGGGGTTGGAAACACCATATATTTT.

V usage is TRBV5-1 and J usage is TRBJ2-1; D is unclear. The CDR3 length is 16 residues. V lost 0 bases and J 0 bases, leaving 10 bases between the germline ends. CDR1 is SGHRS, CDR2 YFSETQ, per germline. The CDR3 is CASSLDRGSSYNEQFF. In DNA form, the CDR3 reads TGCGCCAGCAGCTTGGACCGCGGTAGCTCCTACAATGAGCAGTTCTTC.

This clonotype came up a few times. The chain recombines TRBV20-1 with TRBJ2-1; 11 bases agree with TRBD2. In germline, CDR1 is DFQATT, CDR2 SNEGSKA (reference sequence). CDR3 size: 14 residues. The junction had 6 bases not matched to a gene; V was cut back by 6 bases and J by 5 bases. The CDR3 loop reads CSAPPSGGNNEQFF. In nucleotides, the CDR3 is TGCAGTGCCCCCCCTAGCGGGGGGAACAATGAGCAGTTCTTC.

This clonotype appeared a few times. The chain carries TRBV20-1 and TRBJ2-7, with D tentatively TRBD2 (6 bases). The germline V and J ends were trimmed by 1 base and 2 bases, with 9 bases remaining between them. CDR1 is DFQATT and CDR2 is SNEGSKA in the germline V gene (reference sequence). The CDR3 has 13 amino acids. CDR3 amino acids: CSARGGETYEQYF. The CDR3 DNA is TGCAGTGCTAGAGGGGGGGAGACCTACGAGCAGTACTTC.